The 32 T cell receptor beta chains below come from one sample, sequenced in a study of breast tumors, draining lymph nodes, adjacent tissues. TCRdb reprocessed the multiplex PCR reads via MiXCR and lists one record per CDR3 protein. The data contain around 150,000 distinct CDR3 sequences, about 31% of them singletons. The lymph nodes were axillary draining lymph nodes from breast cancer patients. The specimen was axillary lymph node tissue. The receptors here all came from a female donor with breast cancer. Some clones in this sample may be carry-over from other donors' samples.

The V call is TRBV9, the J call TRBJ1-5; a weak D match, TRBD1 (6 bases). CDR1 SGDLS and CDR2 YYNGEE come from the germline V gene. V was pared by 0 bases and J by 11 bases, with 15 bases between. The CDR3 contains 14 residues. The CDR3 DNA reads TGTGCCAGCAGCGTAGGGGGACAAGAAGAGACCCAGCATTTT. Protein: CASSVGGQEETQHF. Combining the CDR3 with reference TRBV9 and TRBJ1-5 gives the whole variable domain DSGVTQTPKHLITATGQRVTLRCSPRSGDLSVYWYQQSLDQGLQFLIQYYNGEERAKGNILERFSAQQFPDLHSELNLSSLELGDSALYFCASSVGGQEETQHFGDGTRLSIL.

This chain links TRBV20-1 with TRBJ1-2; no reliable D call. The V and J ends lost 3 bases and 1 base respectively, with 15 bases between them. The CDR3 is 15 amino acids. Germline V gene sequence: CDR1 DFQATT, CDR2 SNEGSKA (reference sequence). The CDR3 protein is CSASPAGSGNYGYTF. For the CDR3, the DNA is TGCAGTGCTAGCCCTGCAGGTTCGGGTAACTATGGCTACACCTTC.

This clonotype was detected ten times or more. This CDR3 is CASSPGIGTDTQYF. In DNA form, the CDR3 reads TGTGCCAGCAGCCCAGGGATAGGGACAGATACGCAGTATTTT. V usage is TRBV7-6 and J usage is TRBJ2-3; D is perhaps TRBD1 (5 bases). The CDR3 loop spans 14 amino acids. Trimming stripped 5 bases from V and 3 bases from J, with 12 bases between. In germline, CDR1 is SGHVS, CDR2 FNYEAQ.

In this sample, this clonotype turned up many times. The chain uses TRBV20-1 and TRBJ2-3; 7 bases match TRBD2. The V gene's germline CDR1 is DFQATT and CDR2 SNEGSKA (reference sequence). J gave up 6 bases and V 2 bases, and 8 bases lay outside the gene matches. The CDR3 totals 14 residues. CDR3 DNA sequence: TGCAGTGCTAGACGGGGGGATCGGGTGGATACGCAGTATTTT. Encoded protein: CSARRGDRVDTQYF.

This clonotype was detected many times. The rearrangement links TRBV6-1 to TRBJ1-5; the match to TRBD1 covers 7 bases. V gave up 5 bases and J gave up 3 bases; unmatched junction bases: 7. Germline V CDR1 and CDR2: MNHNS, SASEGT. This CDR3 contains 15 residues. CDR3 nucleotides: TGTGCCAGCAGTAAGGGACAGCTACTCAATCAGCCCCAGCATTTT. Protein product: CASSKGQLLNQPQHF.

As for this clonotype: The CDR3 does not end in the conserved phenylalanine or tryptophan, so this is likely a read error. The rearrangement links TRBV7-9 to TRBJ1-5; D is uncertain. Germline assignment: CDR1 SEHNR and CDR2 FQNEAQ (reference sequence). The CDR3 extends over 14 amino acids. CDR3 in DNA: TGTGCCAGCAGCTCCCCCTATAGCAATCAACCCCAGCATTTA. This gives the protein CASSSPYSNQPQHL.

About this clonotype: This CDR3 fails to terminate in the conserved phenylalanine or tryptophan, so it likely reflects a read error. The V gene is TRBV28, the J gene TRBJ1-6, with 10 nucleotides matching TRBD1. The J segment lost 7 bases and the V segment lost 3 bases, leaving 0 bases of the junction unmatched. The CDR3 loop spans 14 amino acids. CDR1 is MDHEN and CDR2 is SYDVKM in the germline V gene. CDR3: CASSLTGGNSPLHS. CDR3 nucleotide sequence: TGTGCCAGCAGTTTGACAGGGGGCAATTCACCCCTCCACTCT.

The genes are TRBV19 and TRBJ2-3; D is tentatively TRBD1 or TRBD2 (6 bases each). Germline CDR1 and CDR2: LNHDA and SQIVND (reference sequence). V lost 8 bases to trimming and J lost 0 bases, with 15 bases between them. The CDR3 runs to 15 residues. As DNA, the CDR3 is TGTGCCAGTTGGCGGGGACACTCTAGCACAGATACGCAGTATTTT. It translates to CASWRGHSSTDTQYF.

Details on this clonotype: It is likely a read error, because the conserved phenylalanine at the end of the CDR3 is missing. Because the CDR3's place on the DNA is in doubt, the DNA is left out and the CDR3 is given as listed by TCRdb. The chain joins TRBV29-1 to TRBJ1-4. The CDR3 is 8 amino acids in total, end residues counted. Germline CDR1 and CDR2: SQVTM and ANQGSEA. This chain's CDR3 is CSVELLIY.

As for this clonotype: This may arise from a read error, as a much more abundant clone is one base away. The chain recombines TRBV5-4 with TRBJ2-7, with 7 bases fitting TRBD1. CDR1 and CDR2 from the germline V gene are SGHNT and YYREEE (reference sequence). Trimming at V came to 4 bases and at J to 3 bases, leaving 7 bases not matched to a gene. The CDR3 length is 14 residues. The chain's CDR3 is CASSGLGQSYEQYF. The CDR3 region has the DNA TGTGCCAGCAGCGGACTGGGACAGAGCTACGAGCAGTACTTC.

The V and J genes are TRBV5-1 and TRBJ2-7; 7 positions agree with TRBD1. From germline, CDR1 is SGHRS and CDR2 YFSETQ. V trimming: 0 bases; J trimming: 0 bases; junction bases outside the gene matches: 12. This CDR3 spans 18 amino acids. DNA of the CDR3: TGCGCCAGCAGCTTGGTAGGGCAGGGGGTATCGGGCTCCTACGAGCAGTACTTC. It specifies CASSLVGQGVSGSYEQYF. The full variable domain, its missing parts supplied by reference TRBV5-1 and TRBJ2-7, is KAGVTQTPRYLIKTRGQQVTLSCSPISGHRSVSWYQQTPGQGLQFLFEYFSETQRNKGNFPGRFSGRQFSNSRSEMNVSTLELGDSALYLCASSLVGQGVSGSYEQYFGPGTRLTVT.

The rearrangement uses TRBV7-9 and TRBJ2-7; TRBD1 matches at 8 bases. CDR1 is SEHNR, CDR2 FQNEAQ, per germline (reference sequence). The CDR3 loop spans 15 amino acids. The ends lost 6 bases at V and 1 base at J; junction bases unmatched: 8. The CDR3 nucleotides are TGTGCCAGCAGACAGGACAGGGCAGGTTCCTACGAGCAGTACTTC. Translated: CASRQDRAGSYEQYF.

The rearrangement links TRBV28 to TRBJ1-5; 10 nucleotides agree with TRBD1. V gave up 2 bases and J gave up 6 bases; unmatched junction bases: 4. CDR3 size: 15 residues. CDR1 is MDHEN, CDR2 SYDVKM, per germline. CDR3 loop: CASSLLGTGVQPQHF. As DNA, the CDR3 is TGTGCCAGCAGTTTACTTGGGACAGGGGTTCAGCCCCAGCATTTT.

A remark on this clonotype: A much larger clone differs from this one at a single base, so this may be a read error. The J gene is TRBJ2-2, the V gene TRBV18; D perhaps matches TRBD1 (5 bases). The CDR3 sequence is 16 residues long. V was trimmed by 2 bases and J by 6 bases, leaving 16 bases between them. Germline V lookup: CDR1 KGHSH, CDR2 LQKENI. Here the CDR3 reads CASSPGRVVTAGELFF. CDR3 nucleotide sequence: TGTGCCAGCTCACCAGGACGGGTTGTGACAGCCGGGGAGCTGTTTTTT.

This clonotype has a count of ten or more. The chain is built from TRBV5-6 and TRBJ2-7, with D maybe TRBD1 (5 bases). This CDR3 has 14 residues. Germline V CDR1 and CDR2: SGHDT, YYEEEE. V shed 5 bases and J shed 4 bases, with 16 bases lying between them. CDR3 amino acids: CASRRPGRRYEQYV. DNA of the CDR3: TGTGCCAGCAGACGGCCAGGGCGTCGGTACGAGCAGTACGTC.

This clonotype was recorded at least ten times. The chain recombines TRBV5-4 with TRBJ2-3, with 10 bases matching TRBD2. Germline V lookup: CDR1 SGHNT, CDR2 YYREEE (reference sequence). V lost 1 base, J lost 7 bases, and 9 bases stayed unmatched. The CDR3 runs to 16 residues. For the CDR3, the DNA is TGTGCCAGCAGCTTGCGGGTAGCGGGGGGCCGACATACGCAGTATTTT. This gives the protein CASSLRVAGGRHTQYF. The whole variable domain, filled in from reference TRBV5-4 and TRBJ2-3, reads ETGVTQSPTHLIKTRGQQVTLRCSSQSGHNTVSWYQQALGQGPQFIFQYYREEENGRGNFPPRFSGLQFPNYSSELNVNALELDDSALYLCASSLRVAGGRHTQYFGPGTRLTVL.

CDR3 bases: TGTGCCAGCAGCCAAGGACAGGTTTTGAACACTGAAGCTTTCTTT. Translation: CASSQGQVLNTEAFF. The chain combines TRBV3-1 with TRBJ1-1; D perhaps matches TRBD1 (6 bases). Per germline, CDR1 LGHDT and CDR2 YNNKEL (reference sequence). The CDR3 is 15 residues long. The V and J ends lost 1 base and 0 bases respectively, with 9 bases between them.

This clonotype was observed at least ten times. This may be a read error, as it is one base from a much larger clone. CDR3 sequence: CSARGQGEGSTF. CDR3 nucleotides: TGCAGTGCTAGGGGTCAGGGGGAGGGCTCCACCTTC. The V and J genes are TRBV20-1 and TRBJ1-2; TRBD1 agrees at 7 bases. Germline values: CDR1 DFQATT, CDR2 SNEGSKA (reference sequence). The CDR3 covers 12 residues.

This clonotype was counted many times. The chain joins TRBV28 to TRBJ1-6; D possibly corresponds to TRBD1 (6 bases). CDR3 length equals 14 residues. Germline lookup yields CDR1 MDHEN and CDR2 SYDVKM. V was trimmed by 2 bases and J by 9 bases, leaving 11 bases between them. CDR3 sequence (DNA): TGTGCCAGCAGTTTACACAGGGCGAGTTCACCCCTCCACTTT. Its translation: CASSLHRASSPLHF. Combining the CDR3 with reference TRBV28 and TRBJ1-6 gives the whole variable domain DVKVTQSSRYLVKRTGEKVFLECVQDMDHENMFWYRQDPGLGLRLIYFSYDVKMKEKGDIPEGYSVSREKKERFSLILESASTNQTSMYLCASSLHRASSPLHFGNGTRLTVT.

Concerning this clonotype itself: A much larger clone differs from this one at a single base, so this may be a read error. The gene calls are TRBV4-3 and TRBJ2-1; tentatively, D is TRBD1 or TRBD2 (5 bases each). The CDR3 covers 16 residues. Germline CDR1 LGHNA, CDR2 YSLEER. CDR3 sequence: CASGQAYGTEYNEQFF. The DNA for the CDR3 is TGCGCCAGCGGCCAAGCCTATGGGACGGAGTACAATGAGCAGTTCTTC.

This clonotype came up many times. CDR3 coding DNA: TGCAGTGCCGCCAGTTCCTATGGCTACACCTTC. Its protein product is CSAASSYGYTF. The chain has TRBV20-1 and TRBJ1-2; no firm D call. The V gene's germline CDR1 is DFQATT and CDR2 SNEGSKA (reference sequence). The CDR3 has 11 residues. V lost 6 bases and J lost 4, with 9 bases in between.

This clonotype showed up just once. This chain joins TRBV12-3 or TRBV12-4 and TRBJ1-1; D ambiguous. The V end was cut by 8 bases, the J end by 5 bases, with 15 bases between. CDR3 length: 13 residues. The CDR3 region has the DNA TGTGCCAGCGGAAGACCCGGAGGGACTGAAGCTTTCTTT. Protein product: CASGRPGGTEAFF.

This clonotype was seen ten or more times. The V and J genes are TRBV5-1 and TRBJ2-1; D is undetermined. Germline V gives CDR1 SGHRS, CDR2 YFSETQ. The CDR3 contains 14 residues. V lost 4 bases and J lost 7, with 15 bases in between. CDR3 protein: CASSPGYQGNEQFF. CDR3 sequence (DNA): TGCGCCAGCAGCCCCGGGTACCAAGGTAATGAGCAGTTCTTC.

This clonotype was found many times. The chain is built from TRBV6-1 and TRBJ1-2; D gene ambiguous. The CDR3 consists of 13 residues. V was cut by 6 bases and J by 1 base, with 9 bases left in between. In germline, CDR1 is MNHNS, CDR2 SASEGT. The CDR3 protein is CASRGWINYGYTF. In nucleotides, the CDR3 is TGTGCCAGCAGGGGTTGGATTAACTATGGCTACACCTTC.

There are many counts of this clonotype. This chain connects TRBV7-2 to TRBJ2-1; the match to TRBD2 covers 12 bases. The CDR3 consists of 16 residues. The J segment lost 4 bases and the V segment lost 5 bases, leaving 6 bases of the junction unmatched. The germline V gene encodes CDR1 SGHTA and CDR2 FQGNSA. The CDR3 loop reads CASSTLAGGFYNEQFF. As DNA, the CDR3 is TGTGCCAGCAGCACCCTAGCGGGGGGGTTTTACAATGAGCAGTTCTTC. Using reference TRBV7-2 and TRBJ2-1 for the parts outside the CDR3, the full variable domain is GAGVSQSPSNKVTEKGKDVELRCDPISGHTALYWYRQSLGQGLEFLIYFQGNSAPDKSGLPSDRFSAERTGGSVSTLTIQRTQQEDSAVYLCASSTLAGGFYNEQFFGPGTRLTVL.

This clonotype was seen many times. The chain is built from TRBV3-1 and TRBJ1-5; TRBD1 agrees at 10 bases. Looked up from germline, CDR1 is LGHDT and CDR2 is YNNKEL (reference sequence). V shed 1 base and J 7 bases; nucleotides not matched to a gene: 4. The length of the CDR3 is 15 residues. The CDR3 bases are TGTGCCAGCAGCCAAGGGACAGGGGGTATCCAGCCCCAGCATTTT. Encoded protein: CASSQGTGGIQPQHF.

The genes are TRBV5-6 and TRBJ2-1; D remains unclear. This CDR3 comprises 15 residues. CDR1 and CDR2 from the germline V gene are SGHDT and YYEEEE. V lost 0 bases and J lost 0, with 7 bases in between. The CDR3 reads CASSLEHPSYNEQFF. Written as DNA, the CDR3 is TGTGCCAGCAGCTTGGAACATCCCTCCTACAATGAGCAGTTCTTC.

This clonotype occurred many times. The rearrangement uses TRBV29-1 and TRBJ1-2; TRBD1 is a possible D gene (5 bases). This CDR3 region has 12 residues. V was trimmed by 6 bases and J by 3 bases, leaving 11 bases between them. Germline values: CDR1 SQVTM, CDR2 ANQGSEA. In DNA form, the CDR3 reads TGCAGCGTAGAAAGACAGCACTATGGCTACACCTTC. It yields the protein CSVERQHYGYTF.

This clonotype was recorded many times. The genes are TRBV2 and TRBJ1-5, with 8 bases matching TRBD1. Germline lookup yields CDR1 SNHLY and CDR2 FYNNEI. CDR3 length: 16 amino acids. The trim removed 7 bases at V and 4 bases at J, leaving 12 bases unmatched. In DNA, the CDR3 is TGTGCCAGCAAGGCCGGGACAGGCCTGCTTAATCAGCCCCAGCATTTT. It is translated as CASKAGTGLLNQPQHF.

Many counts were recorded for this clonotype. The V and J genes are TRBV10-3 and TRBJ1-2; unclear D gene. V was clipped by 10 bases and J by 5 bases, with 17 bases between them. The length of the CDR3 is 13 residues. CDR1 is ENHRY, CDR2 SYGVKD, per germline. The CDR3 coding sequence is TGTGCCACCTCGTTTCGCGAGGCGTATGGCTACACCTTC. Protein product: CATSFREAYGYTF.

A note on this clonotype: Compared with germline, one end of the junction differs, possibly owing to a read error. The V and J genes are TRBV5-1 and TRBJ1-2; D possibly corresponds to TRBD1 (6 bases). Per the germline V gene, CDR1 is SGHRS and CDR2 is YFSETQ. The CDR3 sequence is 14 residues long. CDR3 DNA sequence: TGCGCCAGCAGCCCCGACAGGCCTCACTACGGCTACACCTTC. Its translation: CASSPDRPHYGYTF.

With respect to this clonotype: At one boundary the junction diverges from the germline segment, which might be a read error. The V gene is TRBV12-3 or TRBV12-4, the J gene TRBJ1-4; 7 bases match TRBD1. CDR3 length: 10 residues. The CDR3 protein is CASSESGTVF. For the CDR3, the DNA is TGTGCCAGCAGCGAATCCGGGACAGTTTTT.